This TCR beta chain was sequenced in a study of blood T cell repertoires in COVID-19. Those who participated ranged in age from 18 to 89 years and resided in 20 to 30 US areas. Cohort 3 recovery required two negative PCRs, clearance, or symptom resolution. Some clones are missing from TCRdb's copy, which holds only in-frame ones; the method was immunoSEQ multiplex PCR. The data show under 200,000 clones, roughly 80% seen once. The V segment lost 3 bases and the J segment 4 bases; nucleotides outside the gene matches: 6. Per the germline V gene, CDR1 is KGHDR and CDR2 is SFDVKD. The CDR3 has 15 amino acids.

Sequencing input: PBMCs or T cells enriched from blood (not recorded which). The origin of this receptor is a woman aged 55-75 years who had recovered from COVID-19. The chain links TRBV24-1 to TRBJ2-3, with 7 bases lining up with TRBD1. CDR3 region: CATSDTGELSDTQYF. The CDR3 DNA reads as TGTGCCACCAGTGATACAGGGGAGTTATCAGATACGCAGTATTTT.